The clone carrying this T cell receptor beta chain was observed once. The participants were between roughly 18 and 89 years old and came from 24 US areas. Participant reports of clinical history set cohort assignment. As originally analysed: Cell counts per sample came from amplifying reference gene primers. Here immunoSEQ multiplex PCR was the method, and the copy in TCRdb shows in-frame clones only, minus some. V and J calls and clone size are given by that table; D and trimming were obtained from the DNA. The table includes some 200,000 clones, 75% to 90% detected once. The data are from a study of blood T cell repertoires in COVID-19. Study background: The analysed material was cDNA or gDNA that came from T cells, B-cell-depleted T cells, or PBMCs.

The CDR3 length is 15 residues. Trimming removed 1 base from V and 6 bases from J, with 16 bases in between. Looked up from germline, CDR1 is SGHTA and CDR2 is FQGNSA. This rearrangement joins TRBV7-2 to TRBJ2-7; D is ambiguous. The sample taken for sequencing was PBMCs or T cells enriched from blood (not recorded which). The clonotype comes from a woman between 18 and 30 years old in a cohort exposed to, infected with or recovered from COVID-19 (not recorded which). The CDR3 region is CASSLVSQASPEQYF. As DNA, the CDR3 is TGTGCCAGCAGCTTAGTCTCTCAGGCTTCCCCCGAGCAGTACTTC.